A selection of T cell receptor beta chains follows, all from one sample in a study of cytomegalovirus exposure and HLA in healthy donors. TCRdb's copy holds only in-frame clones and misses some; the assay was immunoSEQ multiplex PCR. The sample consists of roughly 120,000 clones, around 77% of them appearing once. What was sequenced was PBMCs. The receptors come from a human donor in good health. Both conserved end residues are part of each CDR3. A D gene is named only where the DNA matches it firmly. Where a row states a size, it is once, few, many or the class of an expanded clone; other rows omit it.

>TRBJ1-4|TRBV4-1|.|.
CASSQGWGGNEKLFF
TGCGCCAGCAGCCAAGGGTGGGGGGGTAATGAAAAACTGTTTTTT
>TRBJ1-3|TRBV7-9|.|.
CASSPRGNLGNTIYF
TGTGCCAGCAGCCCCCGAGGGAACCTTGGAAACACCATATATTTT
>TRBJ1-2|TRBV5-1|few|.
CASNDPSTRNYGYTF
TGCGCCAGCAATGACCCCTCGACACGCAACTATGGCTACACCTTC
>TRBJ2-2|TRBV9|.|.
CASSPSVGVTGELFF
TGTGCCAGCAGCCCTAGTGTCGGGGTAACCGGGGAGCTGTTTTTT
>TRBJ1-5|TRBV5-1|.|.
CARAGRGNSNQPQHF
TGCGCCAGGGCGGGCCGAGGTAATAGCAATCAGCCCCAGCATTTT
>TRBJ2-1|TRBV12-5|.|TRBD2
CASGLVRGGSRGNEQFF
TGTGCTAGTGGTTTGGTCAGAGGCGGGAGCCGAGGAAATGAGCAGTTCTTC
>TRBJ2-3|TRBV28|once|TRBD2
CASSLPSGASTDTQYF
TGTGCCAGCAGTCTCCCGAGCGGGGCTAGCACAGATACGCAGTATTTT
>TRBJ1-2|TRBV28|.|.
CASSFGSRTGKGYTF
TGTGCCAGCAGTTTCGGGTCAAGGACGGGGAAAGGCTACACCTTC
>TRBJ1-1|TRBV6-6|.|.
CASSAVWSWF
TGTGCCAGCAGTGCGGTCTGGAGTTGGTTT
>TRBJ2-1|TRBV7-6|.|TRBD2
CASSLGAGGYNEQFF
TGTGCCAGCAGCTTAGGAGCGGGAGGCTACAATGAGCAGTTCTTC
>TRBJ2-7|TRBV6-6|.|TRBD2
CASSYGTSGRNSEQYF
TGTGCCAGCAGTTACGGGACTAGCGGGAGGAACAGCGAGCAGTACTTC
>TRBJ1-5|TRBV6-6|.|TRBD1
CASSDASGGNQPQHF
TGTGCCAGCAGCGACGCGTCAGGGGGAAATCAGCCCCAGCATTTT
>TRBJ1-1|TRBV6-5|.|TRBD1
CASSPGTANTEAFF
TGTGCCAGCAGTCCCGGGACAGCCAACACTGAAGCTTTCTTT
>TRBJ1-2|TRBV6-5|.|TRBD1
CASSYLTGSSYGYTF
TGTGCCAGCAGTTACTTGACAGGGAGTAGCTATGGCTACACCTTC
>TRBJ2-5|TRBV20-1|.|.
CSAREQETQYF
TGCAGTGCTAGAGAACAGGAGACCCAGTACTTC
>TRBJ2-7|TRBV5-5|.|.
CASSLEVQALHLVYEQYF
TGTGCCAGCAGCTTGGAGGTGCAGGCACTCCACCTGGTCTACGAGCAGTACTTC
>TRBJ2-5|TRBV21-1|once|.
CASSKERDTPRETQYF
TGTGCCAGCAGCAAAGAGCGGGACACCCCGAGGGAGACCCAGTACTTC
>TRBJ1-2|TRBV7-9|.|TRBD1
CASSPGQVGYTF
TGTGCCAGCAGCCCGGGACAGGTTGGCTACACCTTC
>TRBJ2-1|TRBV2|.|.
CASTGATEQFF
TGTGCCAGCACTGGGGCTACGGAGCAGTTCTTC
>TRBJ1-1|TRBV10-1|.|.
CASSDPGGEAFF
TGCGCCAGCAGTGACCCGGGCGGGGAAGCTTTCTTT
>TRBJ2-5|TRBV10-3|.|.
CAISGTPQETQYF
TGTGCCATCAGTGGGACACCCCAAGAGACCCAGTACTTC
>TRBJ1-3|TRBV7-7|.|TRBD1
CASSPRTGFSSGNTIYF
TGTGCCAGCAGCCCAAGGACAGGGTTCAGCTCTGGAAACACCATATATTTT
>TRBJ2-1|TRBV6-5|.|TRBD1
CASSLGAGGDEQFF
TGTGCCAGCAGTTTGGGAGCAGGGGGTGATGAGCAGTTCTTC
>TRBJ1-2|TRBV5-1|.|.
CATSRRGLTDVGGYTF
TGCGCCACCTCGCGAAGGGGCTTGACCGATGTAGGTGGCTACACCTTC
>TRBJ2-7|TRBV18|.|TRBD1
CASSPSGTAVYEQYF
TGTGCCAGCTCACCCTCCGGGACAGCCGTCTACGAGCAGTACTTC
>TRBJ2-7|TRBV5-1|.|TRBD1
CASSGGQGAYEQYF
TGCGCCAGCAGCGGGGGACAGGGGGCATACGAGCAGTACTTC
>TRBJ2-1|TRBV19|.|.
CASSPLGSGEQFF
TGTGCCAGTAGTCCCCTCGGGAGCGGTGAGCAGTTCTTC
>TRBJ2-7|TRBV19|.|TRBD1
CASSTNRDSSSYEQYF
TGTGCCAGTAGTACCAACCGGGACAGTAGCTCCTACGAGCAGTACTTC
>TRBJ1-2|TRBV5-1|.|.
CASSPSGGKDYGYTF
TGCGCCAGCAGCCCCTCGGGAGGGAAGGACTATGGCTACACCTTC
>TRBJ2-7|TRBV5-5|.|TRBD1
CASSPDRANEQYF
TGTGCCAGCAGCCCCGACAGGGCCAACGAGCAGTACTTC